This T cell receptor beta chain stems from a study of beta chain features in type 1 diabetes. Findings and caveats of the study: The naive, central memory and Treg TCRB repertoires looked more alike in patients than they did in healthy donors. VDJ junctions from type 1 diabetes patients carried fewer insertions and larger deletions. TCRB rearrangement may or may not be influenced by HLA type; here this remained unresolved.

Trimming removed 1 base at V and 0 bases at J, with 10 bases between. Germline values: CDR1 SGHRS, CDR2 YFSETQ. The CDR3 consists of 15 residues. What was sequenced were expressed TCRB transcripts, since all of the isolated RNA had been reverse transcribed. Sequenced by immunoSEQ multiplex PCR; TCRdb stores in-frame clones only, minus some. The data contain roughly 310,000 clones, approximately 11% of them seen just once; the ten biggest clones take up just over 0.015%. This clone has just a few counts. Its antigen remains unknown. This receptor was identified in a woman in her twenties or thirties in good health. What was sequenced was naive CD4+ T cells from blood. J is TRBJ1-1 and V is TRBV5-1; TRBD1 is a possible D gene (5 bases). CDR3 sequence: CASSLPTGLNTEAFF. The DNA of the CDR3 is TGCGCCAGCAGCTTGCCAACAGGTTTGAACACTGAAGCTTTCTTT.